This T cell receptor (beta chain) is from a study of CD8+ T cells in alopecia areata. Reverse transcribed after extraction, RNA yielded cDNA as the sequencing template. Libraries were prepared by immunoSEQ multiplex PCR; TCRdb keeps only in-frame clonotypes and omits some of them. The sample shows tens of thousands of clones, approximately 61% of them seen only once. The CDR3 has 14 amino acids. CDR1 is SGHRS, CDR2 YFSETQ, per germline. V lost 3 bases and J lost 5, with 14 bases in between. The input for sequencing was CD8+ T cells sorted from blood, taken at week 0. The V call is TRBV5-1, the J call TRBJ2-5; tentative D call: TRBD2 (5 bases). This clonotype was sampled from a human donor with alopecia areata. The CDR3 sequence is CASSSHKGSETQYF. The CDR3 DNA reads as TGCGCCAGCAGCTCCCACAAAGGGAGCGAGACCCAGTACTTC.